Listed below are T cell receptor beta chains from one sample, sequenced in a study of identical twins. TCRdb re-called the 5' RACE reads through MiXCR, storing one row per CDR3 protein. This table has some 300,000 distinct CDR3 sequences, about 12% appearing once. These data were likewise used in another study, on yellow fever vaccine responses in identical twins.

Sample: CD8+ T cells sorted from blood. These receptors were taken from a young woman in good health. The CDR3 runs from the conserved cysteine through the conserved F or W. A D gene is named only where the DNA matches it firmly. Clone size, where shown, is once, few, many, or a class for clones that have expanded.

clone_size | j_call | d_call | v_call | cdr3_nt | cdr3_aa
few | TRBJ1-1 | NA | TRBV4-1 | TGCGCCAGCAGAGGGGTTGGTCGGGGGCGGAGGAACACTGAAGCTTTCTTT | CASRGVGRGRRNTEAFF
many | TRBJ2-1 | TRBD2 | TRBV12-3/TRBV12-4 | TGTGCCAGCAGTTTAACTAGCGTTAATGAGCAGTTCTTC | CASSLTSVNEQFF
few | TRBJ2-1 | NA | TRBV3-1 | TGTGCCAGCAGCCAAGATCGCGGAATGTACAATGAGCAGTTCTTC | CASSQDRGMYNEQFF
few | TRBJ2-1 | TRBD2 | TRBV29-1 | TGCAGCGTTTGGTGGGAGGGCCTCCGGAATGAGCAGTTCTTC | CSVWWEGLRNEQFF
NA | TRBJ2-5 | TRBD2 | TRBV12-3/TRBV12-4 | TGTGCCATCTGCCCCCCTTCGGGTCGAGCGGGGGATCAAGAGACCCAGTACTTC | CAICPPSGRAGDQETQYF
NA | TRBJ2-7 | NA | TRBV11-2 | TGTGCCAGCAGCACCTGGGACTCCAGCTCCTACGAGCAGTACTTC | CASSTWDSSSYEQYF
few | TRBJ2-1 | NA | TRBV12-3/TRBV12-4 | TGTGCCAGCAGTTTAACGTCCGGGGTTCGATCCTACAATGAGCAGTTCTTC | CASSLTSGVRSYNEQFF
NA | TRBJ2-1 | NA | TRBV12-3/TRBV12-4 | TGTGCCAGCAGTTACCCGTCGACTAGGATTTTCAATGAGCAGTTCTTC | CASSYPSTRIFNEQFF
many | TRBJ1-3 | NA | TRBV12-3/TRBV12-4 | TGTGCCAGCTCCTCTGGAAACACCATATATTTT | CASSSGNTIYF
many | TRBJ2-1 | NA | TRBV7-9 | TGTGCCAGCAGCTTAGCCGGGGCACAGAACAATGAGCAGTTCTTC | CASSLAGAQNNEQFF
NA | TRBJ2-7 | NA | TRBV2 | TGTGCCAGCAAAGAGGGGGTCTCCTACGAGCAGTACTTC | CASKEGVSYEQYF
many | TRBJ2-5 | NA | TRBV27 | TGTGCCAGCAGTTTGGGCGGAGTTGGGCAAGAGACCCAGTACTTC | CASSLGGVGQETQYF
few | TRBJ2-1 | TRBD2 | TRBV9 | TGTGCCAGCAGCTCCCCCATAGGAGCGGGGACTTACAATGAGCAGTTCTTC | CASSSPIGAGTYNEQFF
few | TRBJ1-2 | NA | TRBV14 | TGTGCCAGCAGCGAAGACGTGGGGGACGATGGCTACACCTTC | CASSEDVGDDGYTF
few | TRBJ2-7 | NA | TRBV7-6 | TGTGCCAGCAGCCATACAGGGTACGAGCAGTACTTC | CASSHTGYEQYF
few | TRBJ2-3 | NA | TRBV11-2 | TGTGCCAGCAGTCCCGGAGGGGTAGATACGCAGTATTTT | CASSPGGVDTQYF
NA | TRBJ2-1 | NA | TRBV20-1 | TGCAGTGCGTATCAGAAACACCAGAACAATGAGCAGTTCTTC | CSAYQKHQNNEQFF
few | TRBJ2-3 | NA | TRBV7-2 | TGTGCCAGCAGCTTAGTGACAGCAAGCACAGATACGCAGTATTTT | CASSLVTASTDTQYF
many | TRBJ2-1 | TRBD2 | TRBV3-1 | TGTGCCAGCAGCCAAGGCGGGACTAACAATGAGCAGTTCTTC | CASSQGGTNNEQFF
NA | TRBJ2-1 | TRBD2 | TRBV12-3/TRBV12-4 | TGTGCCTGCAGTTTGGCCCTAGCGGGGGGGTCGAAATCCAATGAGCAGTTCTTC | CACSLALAGGSKSNEQFF
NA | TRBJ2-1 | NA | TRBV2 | TGTGCCACTGGGGGCTATGAGCAGTTCTTC | CATGGYEQFF
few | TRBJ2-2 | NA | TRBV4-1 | TGCGCCAGCAGCCTGACTAGATCCGGGGAGCTGTTTTTT | CASSLTRSGELFF
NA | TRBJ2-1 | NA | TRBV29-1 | TGCAGCGTGCACTACAGTCCTTACAATGAGCAGTTCTTC | CSVHYSPYNEQFF
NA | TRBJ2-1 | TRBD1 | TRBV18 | TGTGCCAGCTCACCACCATTAAAGGACAGGGGCTTGGGAATGTACAATGAGCAGTTCTTC | CASSPPLKDRGLGMYNEQFF
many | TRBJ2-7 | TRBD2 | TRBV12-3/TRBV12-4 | TGTGCCAGCAGGGGCGGGAGGAGTTACGAGCAGTACTTC | CASRGGRSYEQYF
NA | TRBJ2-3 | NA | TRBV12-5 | TGTGCTAGTGCCATGGCCGATACGCAGTATTTT | CASAMADTQYF
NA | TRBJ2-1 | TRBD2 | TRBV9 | TGTGCCAGCAGTCTTACTGTAGCGGGAGGGCCGAATGAGCAGTTCTTC | CASSLTVAGGPNEQFF
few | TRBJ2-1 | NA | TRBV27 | TGTGCCAGCAAGAGGAGCTCCTACAATGAGCAGTTCTTC | CASKRSSYNEQFF
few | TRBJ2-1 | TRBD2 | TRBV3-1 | TGTGCCAGCAGCCAAGAATGGGGGAGGGAGCTCAATGAGCAGTTCTTC | CASSQEWGRELNEQFF
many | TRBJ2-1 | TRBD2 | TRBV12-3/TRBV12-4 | TGTGCCAGCAGTTTGTGGGGCCGACTAGCGGGAGTTTCCTACAATGAGCAGTTCTTC | CASSLWGRLAGVSYNEQFF
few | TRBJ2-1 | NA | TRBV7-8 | TGTGCCAGCAGCTTATCCAACCTAATAGCACTCACACACAATGAGCAGTTCTTC | CASSLSNLIALTHNEQFF
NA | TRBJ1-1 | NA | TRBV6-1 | TGTGCCAGCTATTTAATGAACACTGAAGCTTTCTTT | CASYLMNTEAFF
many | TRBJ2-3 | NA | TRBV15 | TGTGCCACCAGCAGAGATCTAACAGATACGCAGTATTTT | CATSRDLTDTQYF
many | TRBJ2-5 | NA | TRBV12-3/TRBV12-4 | TGTGCCAGCAGTCCCCCTGGGGGTAGGGAGACCCAGTACTTC | CASSPPGGRETQYF
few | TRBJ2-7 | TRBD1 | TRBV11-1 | TGTGCCAGCAGCTTAGACGGGACAGGGTTTGTTTTTGGGTCCGCCCCCTACGAGCAGTACTTC | CASSLDGTGFVFGSAPYEQYF
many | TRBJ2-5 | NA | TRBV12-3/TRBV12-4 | TGTGCCAGCAGCTCCGGACAGCCGGAAGTGACCCAGTACTTC | CASSSGQPEVTQYF
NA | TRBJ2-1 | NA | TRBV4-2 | TGTGCCAGCAGCCAAGATCTAGAACAAATTTACAATGAGCAGTTCTTC | CASSQDLEQIYNEQFF
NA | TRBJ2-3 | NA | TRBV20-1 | TGCAGTGCTAGAGATACAGAAGGGTTAGGAGGTATCACAGATACGCAGTATTTT | CSARDTEGLGGITDTQYF
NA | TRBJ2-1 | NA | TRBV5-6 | TGTGCCAGCAGCTCGGACACAACCTCCTACAATGAGCAGTTCTTC | CASSSDTTSYNEQFF
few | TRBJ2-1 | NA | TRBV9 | TGTGCCAGCAGCCCCCAGGGTGTGTTTATGCAGTTCTTC | CASSPQGVFMQFF
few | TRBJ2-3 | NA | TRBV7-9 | TGTGCCAGCAGCGGACGCGACACAGATACGCAGTATTTT | CASSGRDTDTQYF
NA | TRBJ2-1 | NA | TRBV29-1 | TGCAGCGTTGAAGGCAACGGTGAGCAGTTCTTC | CSVEGNGEQFF
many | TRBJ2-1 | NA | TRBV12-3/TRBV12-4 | TGTGCCAGCAAGCCAAGCAGGGGACCCTACAATGAGCAGTTCTTC | CASKPSRGPYNEQFF
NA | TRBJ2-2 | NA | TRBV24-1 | TGTGCCACCAGTGATTGGAGGAACACCGGGGAGCTGTTTTTT | CATSDWRNTGELFF
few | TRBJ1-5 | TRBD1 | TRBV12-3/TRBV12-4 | TGTGCCAGCAGTTTCAGGGGGAGGCAGCCCCAGCATTTT | CASSFRGRQPQHF
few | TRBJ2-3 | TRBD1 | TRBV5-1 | TGCGCCAGCAGCTTCCGGGACAGGGATATAGATACGCAGTATTTT | CASSFRDRDIDTQYF
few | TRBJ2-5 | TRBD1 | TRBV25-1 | TGTGCCAGCAGTGGGGGACAGGGGAGGCGAGAGACCCAGTACTTC | CASSGGQGRRETQYF
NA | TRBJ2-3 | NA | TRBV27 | TGTGCCAGCAGTTCCCCAATCGGGAGCTCTAGCACAGATACGCAGTATTTT | CASSSPIGSSSTDTQYF
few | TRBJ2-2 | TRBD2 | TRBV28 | TGTGCCGGCCAGCGGCGGGAGGGCCCCGGGGAGCTGTTTTTT | CAGQRREGPGELFF
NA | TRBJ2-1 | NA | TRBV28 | TGTGCCAGCAGCCCTTGGGATTACAATGAGCAGTTCTTC | CASSPWDYNEQFF
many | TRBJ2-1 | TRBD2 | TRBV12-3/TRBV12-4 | TGTGCCAGCAGCTTAGAATTAGCGGGGGGCTACAATGAGCAGTTCTTC | CASSLELAGGYNEQFF
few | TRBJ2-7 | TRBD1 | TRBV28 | TGTGCCAGCAGCCTGAGGGACAGGGAAAACCCCTACGAGCAGTACTTC | CASSLRDRENPYEQYF
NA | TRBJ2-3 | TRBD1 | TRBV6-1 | TGTGCCAGCAGTGAAACGGACAGGGGTGGCACAGATACGCAGTATTTT | CASSETDRGGTDTQYF
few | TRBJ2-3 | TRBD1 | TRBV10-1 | TGCGCCAGCAGTGAGCAACCGGGACAGGGATTTGAAAATACGCAGTATTTT | CASSEQPGQGFENTQYF
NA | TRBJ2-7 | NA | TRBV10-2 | TGCGCCAGCAGTGAGTCCTCGGGGGTCTTAACCTACGAGCAGTACTTC | CASSESSGVLTYEQYF
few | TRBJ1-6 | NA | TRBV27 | TGTGCCAGCAGTTCCGCCGGGCTTCGGCCCCTCCACTTT | CASSSAGLRPLHF
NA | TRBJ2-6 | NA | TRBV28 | TGTGCCAGCAGCGGAGGCAGGGAATTCTCTGGGGCCAACGTCCTGACTTTC | CASSGGREFSGANVLTF